This is a list of T cell receptor beta chains from one sample in a study of T-cell reconstitution after alpha-beta-depleted transplantation in children. MiXCR was run by TCRdb on the PCR reads, yielding one entry per CDR3 protein. There are over 200,000 distinct CDR3 sequences in the sample; 8% to 10% occur only once, and around 6% lies in the top ten. The sample here was PBMCs from the stem cell graft donor, taken from the stem cell graft. These receptors all come from a human donor who donated a stem cell graft to a child with acute lymphoblastic leukemia. The CDR3 runs from the conserved cysteine through the conserved F or W. The order of the fields is D gene, J gene, clone size, V gene, CDR3 DNA, CDR3 protein. D genes are given only for firm matches. A row's size may be missing; if present it is once, few, many or a size class.

d_call: TRBD1
j_call: TRBJ1-1
clone_size: many
v_call: TRBV29-1
cdr3_nt: TGCAGCGTTATAACAGGGGGCGCTTACACTGAAGCTTTCTTT
cdr3_aa: CSVITGGAYTEAFF

d_call: .
j_call: TRBJ2-7
clone_size: .
v_call: TRBV20-1
cdr3_nt: TGCAGTGCTTGGGCCAGTGCCTACGAGCAGTACTTC
cdr3_aa: CSAWASAYEQYF

d_call: .
j_call: TRBJ1-1
clone_size: once
v_call: TRBV20-1
cdr3_nt: TGCTGTGCTGCCGGGGAAGGCCGGGGTAGCACTGAAGCTTTCTTT
cdr3_aa: CCAAGEGRGSTEAFF

d_call: .
j_call: TRBJ2-5
clone_size: .
v_call: TRBV21-1
cdr3_nt: TGTGCCAGCAGCACCAACAGGGGCCTTCAAGAGACCCAGTACTTC
cdr3_aa: CASSTNRGLQETQYF

d_call: .
j_call: TRBJ2-2
clone_size: .
v_call: TRBV5-3
cdr3_nt: TGTGCCATGACGAACTTAAACACCGGGGAGCTGTTTTTT
cdr3_aa: CAMTNLNTGELFF

d_call: TRBD2
j_call: TRBJ2-5
clone_size: few
v_call: TRBV11-2
cdr3_nt: TGTGCCAGCAGCTTAGTTGCGGGGGGGCCCCAGACCCAGTACTTC
cdr3_aa: CASSLVAGGPQTQYF

d_call: TRBD1
j_call: TRBJ1-3
clone_size: .
v_call: TRBV20-1
cdr3_nt: TGCAGTGCTAGAGATTGGGGCCAGGGGGCTGGAAACACCATATATTTT
cdr3_aa: CSARDWGQGAGNTIYF

d_call: .
j_call: TRBJ1-3
clone_size: few
v_call: TRBV12-3/TRBV12-4
cdr3_nt: TGTGCCAGCACCAAAAACCCGACAAGTTTTGCGGGAAACACCATATATTTT
cdr3_aa: CASTKNPTSFAGNTIYF

d_call: .
j_call: TRBJ2-7
clone_size: .
v_call: TRBV7-8
cdr3_nt: TGTGCCAGCAGCTTAGTGATCGGGGGCTGCGAGCAGTACTTC
cdr3_aa: CASSLVIGGCEQYF

d_call: .
j_call: TRBJ1-4
clone_size: few
v_call: TRBV7-9
cdr3_nt: TGTGCCAGCAGCCCCCAGACCGAAAGGAATGAAAAACTGTTTTTT
cdr3_aa: CASSPQTERNEKLFF

d_call: .
j_call: TRBJ1-6
clone_size: many
v_call: TRBV3-1
cdr3_nt: TGTGCCAGCAGCCGGACCGATGATAATTCACCCCTCCACTTT
cdr3_aa: CASSRTDDNSPLHF

d_call: .
j_call: TRBJ1-2
clone_size: few
v_call: TRBV3-1
cdr3_nt: TGTGCCAGCAGCCAAGTCATGGGCTGGGACTATGGCTACACCTTC
cdr3_aa: CASSQVMGWDYGYTF

d_call: TRBD2
j_call: TRBJ2-1
clone_size: .
v_call: TRBV11-2
cdr3_nt: TGTGCCAGCAGCTTAAGCGGGGGTATGGGCAATGAGCAGTTCTTC
cdr3_aa: CASSLSGGMGNEQFF

d_call: TRBD1
j_call: TRBJ2-7
clone_size: .
v_call: TRBV20-1
cdr3_nt: TGCAGTGCCCGGACAGGCAGGGAGCAGTACTTC
cdr3_aa: CSARTGREQYF

d_call: TRBD2
j_call: TRBJ2-7
clone_size: many
v_call: TRBV20-1
cdr3_nt: TGCAGTGCTAGAAGGGTAGCGGGGACGGGCGAGCAGTACTTC
cdr3_aa: CSARRVAGTGEQYF

d_call: .
j_call: TRBJ2-3
clone_size: .
v_call: TRBV29-1
cdr3_nt: TGCAGCGTTGGCTCGGGGGCTCCAGATACGCAGTATTTT
cdr3_aa: CSVGSGAPDTQYF

d_call: TRBD1
j_call: TRBJ2-1
clone_size: few
v_call: TRBV6-2/TRBV6-3
cdr3_nt: TGTGCCAGCACCCTCCGGGACAGGGGACATGAGCAGTTCTTC
cdr3_aa: CASTLRDRGHEQFF

d_call: .
j_call: TRBJ2-1
clone_size: .
v_call: TRBV3-1
cdr3_nt: TGTGCCAGCAGCCAAGACCTGGGTATTCAGAATGAGCAGTTCTTC
cdr3_aa: CASSQDLGIQNEQFF

d_call: .
j_call: TRBJ2-1
clone_size: many
v_call: TRBV29-1
cdr3_nt: TGCAGCGTTGAAGGGCCCATAGTCGATGAGCAGTTCTTC
cdr3_aa: CSVEGPIVDEQFF

d_call: .
j_call: TRBJ1-6
clone_size: many
v_call: TRBV25-1
cdr3_nt: TGTGCCAGCAGTGATTACAGTCCCTATAATTCACCCCTCCACTTT
cdr3_aa: CASSDYSPYNSPLHF

d_call: TRBD1
j_call: TRBJ2-7
clone_size: few
v_call: TRBV19
cdr3_nt: TGTGCCAGTACCCGGGACAGAACCTACGAGCAGTACTTC
cdr3_aa: CASTRDRTYEQYF

d_call: .
j_call: TRBJ2-5
clone_size: many
v_call: TRBV29-1
cdr3_nt: TGCAGCGTTGACCTACAGGGTGCGGGGGAGGAGACCCAGTACTTC
cdr3_aa: CSVDLQGAGEETQYF

d_call: .
j_call: TRBJ2-5
clone_size: .
v_call: TRBV11-2
cdr3_nt: TGTGCCAGCAGCTTTACGGCAGGGACGGAGACCCAGTACTTC
cdr3_aa: CASSFTAGTETQYF

d_call: .
j_call: TRBJ1-1
clone_size: many
v_call: TRBV5-1
cdr3_nt: TGCGCCAGCCCCGCGCAGGGATTGAACACTGAAGCTTTCTTT
cdr3_aa: CASPAQGLNTEAFF

d_call: TRBD1
j_call: TRBJ2-7
clone_size: .
v_call: TRBV6-2/TRBV6-3
cdr3_nt: TGTGCCAGCAGAAAGACCCCGTCGACAGGGGGATACGAGCAGTACTTC
cdr3_aa: CASRKTPSTGGYEQYF

d_call: .
j_call: TRBJ1-2
clone_size: few
v_call: TRBV9
cdr3_nt: TGTGCCAGCAGCGTAGCACTTTCAGGGTACTATGGCTACACCTTC
cdr3_aa: CASSVALSGYYGYTF

d_call: .
j_call: TRBJ1-4
clone_size: few
v_call: TRBV12-3/TRBV12-4
cdr3_nt: TGTGCCAGCACCCATCTCTCGACCGGGAGTGAAAAACTGTTTTTT
cdr3_aa: CASTHLSTGSEKLFF

d_call: TRBD1
j_call: TRBJ1-1
clone_size: many
v_call: TRBV6-7
cdr3_nt: TGTGCCAGCAGTTACCCGGGACAGGGGGCTTTCTTT
cdr3_aa: CASSYPGQGAFF

d_call: TRBD2
j_call: TRBJ2-4
clone_size: few
v_call: TRBV3-1
cdr3_nt: TGTGCCAGCAGCCAAGATAGCGGGGGGCTAACCAAAAACATTCAGTACTTC
cdr3_aa: CASSQDSGGLTKNIQYF

d_call: TRBD1
j_call: TRBJ2-7
clone_size: .
v_call: TRBV20-1
cdr3_nt: TGCAGTGCACGCCGGGGACAGTTCTACGAGCAGTACTTC
cdr3_aa: CSARRGQFYEQYF

d_call: .
j_call: TRBJ1-1
clone_size: .
v_call: TRBV20-1
cdr3_nt: TGCAGTGCTAGGACCCAAAGGTGGGACACTGAAGCTTTCTTT
cdr3_aa: CSARTQRWDTEAFF

d_call: TRBD1
j_call: TRBJ2-7
clone_size: .
v_call: TRBV4-1
cdr3_nt: TGCGCCAGCAGCCAAGACGGACAGGGGCTTACCTACGAGCAGTACTTC
cdr3_aa: CASSQDGQGLTYEQYF

d_call: .
j_call: TRBJ2-3
clone_size: few
v_call: TRBV12-3/TRBV12-4
cdr3_nt: TGTGCCAGCACCACCACCGGGGAGGATACGCAGTATTTT
cdr3_aa: CASTTTGEDTQYF

d_call: .
j_call: TRBJ1-1
clone_size: few
v_call: TRBV3-1
cdr3_nt: TGTGCCAGCAGCCAAGCGGGGGGGCACACTGAAGCTTTCTTT
cdr3_aa: CASSQAGGHTEAFF

d_call: .
j_call: TRBJ2-1
clone_size: few
v_call: TRBV20-1
cdr3_nt: TGCAGTGCTAGAGCGGATTGGACCGGAATTTACAATGAGCAGTTCTTC
cdr3_aa: CSARADWTGIYNEQFF

d_call: .
j_call: TRBJ1-1
clone_size: many
v_call: TRBV7-8
cdr3_nt: TGTGCCAGCAGCTTTACGGATACTGAAGCTTTCTTT
cdr3_aa: CASSFTDTEAFF

d_call: .
j_call: TRBJ1-4
clone_size: few
v_call: TRBV7-2
cdr3_nt: TGTGCCAGCAGCTTAAACAGGGTCGATGAAAAACTGTTTTTT
cdr3_aa: CASSLNRVDEKLFF

d_call: .
j_call: TRBJ2-3
clone_size: .
v_call: TRBV11-2
cdr3_nt: TGTGCCAGCAGCTTCCCGCCAGGGTGGATGCCCACAGATACGCAGTATTTT
cdr3_aa: CASSFPPGWMPTDTQYF

d_call: .
j_call: TRBJ2-1
clone_size: .
v_call: TRBV29-1
cdr3_nt: TGCAGCGTTGATTCCGGGGAGCTCTACAATGAGCAGTTCTTC
cdr3_aa: CSVDSGELYNEQFF

d_call: .
j_call: TRBJ2-7
clone_size: many
v_call: TRBV5-1
cdr3_nt: TGCGCCAGCAGCTTGGGGCCCGGGACACTTGAGCAGTACTTC
cdr3_aa: CASSLGPGTLEQYF

d_call: .
j_call: TRBJ2-3
clone_size: .
v_call: TRBV20-1
cdr3_nt: TGCAGTGCTAGTCCCCAGGTGTTTACCACAGATACGCAGTATTTT
cdr3_aa: CSASPQVFTTDTQYF

d_call: TRBD1
j_call: TRBJ2-5
clone_size: many
v_call: TRBV4-1
cdr3_nt: TGCGCCAGCAGCGACAGGGTCCAGGAGACCCAGTACTTC
cdr3_aa: CASSDRVQETQYF

d_call: TRBD2
j_call: TRBJ2-3
clone_size: many
v_call: TRBV20-1
cdr3_nt: TGCAGTGACTTGACTAGCGGGGGCACAGATACGCAGTATTTT
cdr3_aa: CSDLTSGGTDTQYF

d_call: TRBD1
j_call: TRBJ2-1
clone_size: many
v_call: TRBV20-1
cdr3_nt: TGCAGTGCTGGACAGGGGAGGGGTGAGCAGTTCTTC
cdr3_aa: CSAGQGRGEQFF

d_call: .
j_call: TRBJ2-7
clone_size: many
v_call: TRBV18
cdr3_nt: TGTGCCAGCTCACCACCTGGATCGATCTCCTACGAGCAGTACTTC
cdr3_aa: CASSPPGSISYEQYF

d_call: .
j_call: TRBJ1-2
clone_size: .
v_call: TRBV7-2
cdr3_nt: TGTGCCAGCAGCTTAGTTCAGGGCGGCTACACCTTC
cdr3_aa: CASSLVQGGYTF

d_call: .
j_call: TRBJ1-2
clone_size: many
v_call: TRBV29-1
cdr3_nt: TGCAGCGGCCGGGCTACTAACTATGGCTACACCTTC
cdr3_aa: CSGRATNYGYTF

d_call: TRBD1
j_call: TRBJ1-1
clone_size: few
v_call: TRBV7-2
cdr3_nt: TGTGCCAGCAGCCTAAGGGACAGGGGGCTAATGAACACTGAAGCTTTCTTT
cdr3_aa: CASSLRDRGLMNTEAFF

d_call: .
j_call: TRBJ2-5
clone_size: .
v_call: TRBV28
cdr3_nt: TGTGCCAGCAGTTATTCGTTCTTACAGTACTTC
cdr3_aa: CASSYSFLQYF

d_call: .
j_call: TRBJ1-1
clone_size: few
v_call: TRBV18
cdr3_nt: TGTGCCAGCTCGTCGGCAGGGTCAAGAGCTGAAGCTTTCTTT
cdr3_aa: CASSSAGSRAEAFF

d_call: .
j_call: TRBJ1-5
clone_size: many
v_call: TRBV21-1
cdr3_nt: .
cdr3_aa: CASSGTVGLGNQPQHF

d_call: .
j_call: TRBJ1-1
clone_size: many
v_call: TRBV6-5
cdr3_nt: TGTGCCAGCAGTTACGTTCTGGGGGACACTGAAGCTTTCTTT
cdr3_aa: CASSYVLGDTEAFF